In its sample, the clone carrying this T cell receptor (beta chain) was seen a few times. What it recognizes is unknown. This entry belongs to a study of post-analysis software for immune sequencing data. Study overall: There were relapsing-remitting, secondary progressive and progressive-relapsing multiple sclerosis among the disease courses included. Whole-study findings and limits: Significantly decreased normalized Chao1 diversity was recorded for multiple sclerosis patients relative to controls. TRBV segments more frequent in patients than in controls numbered five and included TRBV5-6, TRBV5-1 and TRBV20-1.

Unique-molecular-identifier-tagged TCR beta cDNA libraries were used. Each sample of roughly 0.9 to 11 million input T cells yielded 500,000 or so cDNA molecules, so each molecule approximated one T cell. TCRdb used MiXCR to reprocess the PCR reads, holding one entry per CDR3 protein. The table lists 750,000 to 950,000 distinct CDR3 sequences, around 50% of them singletons. Germline V CDR1 and CDR2: KGHSH, LQKENI. CDR3 length: 14 residues. Deletions cut 0 bases from V and 1 base from J, with 7 bases between. Sequenced: blood. The sequence derives from a girl aged 5-17 years with multiple sclerosis. V gene TRBV18 combines with J gene TRBJ2-7; perhaps TRBD2 as D (6 bases). The CDR3 nucleotides read TGTGCCAGCTCACCACCTGGAGGGTCCTACGAGCAGTACTTC. Translation gives CASSPPGGSYEQYF. Full variable domain (rest looked up from reference TRBV18 and TRBJ2-7): NAGVMQNPRHLVRRRGQEARLRCSPMKGHSHVYWYRQLPEEGLKFMVYLQKENIIDESGMPKERFSAEFPKEGPSILRIQQVVRGDSAAYFCASSPPGGSYEQYFGPGTRLTVT.